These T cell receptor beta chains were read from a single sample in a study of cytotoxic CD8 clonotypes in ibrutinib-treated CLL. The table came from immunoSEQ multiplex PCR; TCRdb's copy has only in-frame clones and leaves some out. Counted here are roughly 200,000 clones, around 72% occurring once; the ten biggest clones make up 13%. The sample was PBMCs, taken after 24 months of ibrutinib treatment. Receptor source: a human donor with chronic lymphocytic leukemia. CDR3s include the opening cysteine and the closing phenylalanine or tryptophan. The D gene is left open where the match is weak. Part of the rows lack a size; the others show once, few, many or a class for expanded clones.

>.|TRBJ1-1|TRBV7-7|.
TGTGCCAGCAGCAGGGACACGTACTCTGAAGCTTTCTTT
CASSRDTYSEAFF
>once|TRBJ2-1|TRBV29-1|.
TGCAGCGTTGAAGTAGCCGGACAGCGGCAGTTCTTC
CSVEVAGQRQFF
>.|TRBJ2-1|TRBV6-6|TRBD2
TGTGCCAGCAGCCGACTAGCGGGCGAACCCTACAATGAGCAGTTCTTC
CASSRLAGEPYNEQFF
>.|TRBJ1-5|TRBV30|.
TGTGCCTGGAGTGTTGGGGGCCGCGGCCTTCCGGCCCAGCATTTT
CAWSVGGRGLPAQHF
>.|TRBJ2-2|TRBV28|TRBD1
TGTGCCAGCAGTTTGGGACAGGACACCGCGGAGCTGTTTTTT
CASSLGQDTAELFF
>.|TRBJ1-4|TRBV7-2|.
TGTGCCAGCAGCTTAATTACGGCCCCGAATGAAAAACTGTTTTTT
CASSLITAPNEKLFF
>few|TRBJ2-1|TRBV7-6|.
TGTGCCAGCAGCTCAAAATGGGGAAAGCTCAATGAGCAGTTCTTC
CASSSKWGKLNEQFF
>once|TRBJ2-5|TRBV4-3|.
TGCGCCAGCAGCCAAGAGTCCGGACAGCGACAAGAGACCCAGTACTTC
CASSQESGQRQETQYF
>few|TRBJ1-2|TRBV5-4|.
TGTGCCAGCAGCCGACAGATAACTAACTATGGCTACACCTTC
CASSRQITNYGYTF
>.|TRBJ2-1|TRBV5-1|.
TGCGCCAGCAGCTTGGGGACTAATTCGCCAAGGAATGAGCAGTTCTTC
CASSLGTNSPRNEQFF
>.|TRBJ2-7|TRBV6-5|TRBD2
TGTGCCAGCAGTTACACAGCGGGAGCGTACGAGCAGTACTTC
CASSYTAGAYEQYF
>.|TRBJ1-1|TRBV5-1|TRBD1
TGCGCCAGCACGACAGGGAGGAACACTGAAGCTTTCTTT
CASTTGRNTEAFF
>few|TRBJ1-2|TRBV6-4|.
TGTGCCAGCAGCCAACGGGCGTTAGAGGGCTACACCTTC
CASSQRALEGYTF
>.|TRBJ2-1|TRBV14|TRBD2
TGTGCCAGCAGCCAAGGTCATGTGGAAGCGGGAGGACCTTATCTCTACAATGAGCAGTTCTTC
CASSQGHVEAGGPYLYNEQFF
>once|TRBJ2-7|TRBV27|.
TGTGCCAGCAGACCCGGGACCGGGGACGAGCAGTACTTC
CASRPGTGDEQYF
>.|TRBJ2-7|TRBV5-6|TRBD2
TGTGCCAGCAGCACCCAAGGACTAGCGGGAGGGAAAATCTCCTACGAGCAGTACTTC
CASSTQGLAGGKISYEQYF
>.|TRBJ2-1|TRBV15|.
TGTGCCACCAGCAGAGAACGACATGGGGTGAACAATGAGCAGTTCTTC
CATSRERHGVNNEQFF
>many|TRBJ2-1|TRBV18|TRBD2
TGTGCCAGCTCACCACCGGGACTAGGGCAGGGTGAGCAGTTCTTC
CASSPPGLGQGEQFF
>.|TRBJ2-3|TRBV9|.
TGTGCCAGCGGCTTAAGCGGTGGAGGAAACACAGATACGCAGTATTTT
CASGLSGGGNTDTQYF
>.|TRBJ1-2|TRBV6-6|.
TGTGCCAGCAGTTACTCCTATGGCTACACCTTC
CASSYSYGYTF
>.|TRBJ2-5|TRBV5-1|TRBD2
TGCGCCAGCAGCCCAGGACGGGGGGGACAAGAGACCCAGTACTTC
CASSPGRGGQETQYF
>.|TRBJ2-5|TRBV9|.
TGTGCCAGCAGCGTAGCAATAGGTGGAGAGACCCAGTACTTC
CASSVAIGGETQYF
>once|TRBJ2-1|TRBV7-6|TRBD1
TGTGCCAGCAGCTTAGCCCCGGGACAGGGGGATCACAATGAGCAGTTCTTC
CASSLAPGQGDHNEQFF
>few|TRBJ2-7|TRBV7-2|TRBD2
TGTGCCAGCAGCTACCTCACTAGCGGGCCCTCCTACGAGCAGTACTTC
CASSYLTSGPSYEQYF
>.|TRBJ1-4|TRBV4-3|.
TGCGCCAGCAGCCAAGATCCTGGGGGGGGCGTTGAAAAACTGTTTTTT
CASSQDPGGGVEKLFF
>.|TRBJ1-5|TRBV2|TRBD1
TGTGCCAGCAGTGAACCCCTGACAGGGGTTGGCTACAATCAGCCCCAGCATTTT
CASSEPLTGVGYNQPQHF
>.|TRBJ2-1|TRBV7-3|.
TGTGCCAGCAGCTTAAGTATAGCAGACGACACTGAGCAGTTCTTC
CASSLSIADDTEQFF
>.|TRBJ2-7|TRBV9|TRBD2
TGTGCCAGCAGCGTCACCGGGACTAGCGGATACGAGCAGTACTTC
CASSVTGTSGYEQYF
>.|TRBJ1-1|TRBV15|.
TGTGCCACCAGCCCTGGGAAGAACACTGAAGCTTTCTTT
CATSPGKNTEAFF
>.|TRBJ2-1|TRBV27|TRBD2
TGTGCCAGCAAAAGAATGACGGGACTAGCGGTGGAGCAGTTCTTC
CASKRMTGLAVEQFF
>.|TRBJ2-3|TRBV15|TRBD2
TGTGCCACCAGCAGAGTGGGACTAGCGGGAGGTAGGTCCTCCACAGATACGCAGTATTTT
CATSRVGLAGGRSSTDTQYF
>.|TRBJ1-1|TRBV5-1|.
TGCGCCAGCAGCTTGGTCGGGGGGAACACTGAAGCTTTCTTT
CASSLVGGNTEAFF
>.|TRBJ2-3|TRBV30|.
TGTGCCTCCGGGACTAGCACAGATACGCAGTATTTT
CASGTSTDTQYF
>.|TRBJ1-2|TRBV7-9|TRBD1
TGTGCCAGCAGCTCAGTGACAGGGGTTGACGGCTACACCTTC
CASSSVTGVDGYTF
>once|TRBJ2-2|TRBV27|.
TGTGCCAGCAGTTTAGGTGACAGGAACACCGGGGAGCTGTTTTTT
CASSLGDRNTGELFF
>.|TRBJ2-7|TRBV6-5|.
TGTGCCAGCAGGGACATCAGCTACGAGCAGTACTTC
CASRDISYEQYF
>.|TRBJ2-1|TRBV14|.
TGTGCCAGCAGCCAAGATGTCGTCGAGCAGTTCTTC
CASSQDVVEQFF
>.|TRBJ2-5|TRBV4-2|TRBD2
TGTGCCAGCAGCCAAGGGACTAGCGGGTCGGGTCTAGAGACCCAGTACTTC
CASSQGTSGSGLETQYF
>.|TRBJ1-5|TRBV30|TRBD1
TGTGCCTGGAGTGTAGGGGGCGGAGCTCAGCCCCAGCATTTT
CAWSVGGGAQPQHF
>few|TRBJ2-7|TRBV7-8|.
TGTGCCAGCAGACTTGTACAGAGTTACGAGCAGTACTTC
CASRLVQSYEQYF
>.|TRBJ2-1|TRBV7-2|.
TGTGCCAGCAGCTTAGGGCTAGCTTTGCGTGAGCAGTTCTTC
CASSLGLALREQFF